This T cell receptor (beta chain) was captured in a study of blood T cell repertoires in COVID-19. Germline CDR1 and CDR2: SGHDT and YYEEEE. This CDR3 contains 12 residues. Deletions cut 0 bases from V and 9 bases from J, with 7 bases between. This clone came up once. Here immunoSEQ multiplex PCR was the method, and the copy in TCRdb shows in-frame clones only, minus some. The table records a few hundred thousand clones, 83% of them present only once. This rearrangement joins TRBV5-6 to TRBJ2-1, with D possibly being TRBD1 (5 bases). Sequenced: peripheral blood. The TCR originated in a woman aged 30 to 39 with COVID-19, enrolled during active disease. For the CDR3, the DNA is TGTGCCAGCAGCTTGGGGCAGGGTGAGCAGTTCTTC. This translates into CASSLGQGEQFF. Full variable domain (rest looked up from reference TRBV5-6 and TRBJ2-1): DAGVTQSPTHLIKTRGQQVTLRCSPKSGHDTVSWYQQALGQGPQFIFQYYEEEERQRGNFPDRFSGHQFPNYSSELNVNALLLGDSALYLCASSLGQGEQFFGPGTRLTVL.